This TCR beta chain stems from a study of CD8 T cells in ankylosing spondylitis. Germline values: CDR1 SGHRS, CDR2 YFSETQ. The CDR3 consists of 14 residues. The junction had 1 base not matched to a gene; V was cut back by 4 bases and J by 5 bases. Each CDR3 protein is one row after TCRdb ran MiXCR on the 5' RACE reads. The sample shows under 200,000 distinct CDR3 sequences, 11% of them seen only once. The V and J genes are TRBV5-1 and TRBJ2-2; TRBD1 matches at 11 bases. This receptor was identified in a male donor with ankylosing spondylitis or in good health (not recorded which). The sample comprised blood, either unsorted or a sorted T cell fraction (not recorded which). CDR3 in DNA: TGCGCCAGCAGCGGACAGGGGGCGACCGGGGAGCTGTTTTTT. This translates into CASSGQGATGELFF.